These T cell receptor beta chains were read from a single sample in a study of T cells in Graves' hyperthyroidism and ophthalmopathy. TCRdb processed the multiplex PCR reads anew with MiXCR; each CDR3 protein has one entry. The sample shows 600,000 or so distinct CDR3 sequences, 46% of them seen only once. The sequencing sample was made of peripheral blood or thyroid tissue (not recorded which). These receptors all come from a woman younger than 30 with Graves' hyperthyroidism. Each CDR3 is given with its conserved first and last residue. A D gene is named only where the DNA matches it firmly.

cdr3_aa | j_call | v_call | d_call
CASSRGRAPQHF | TRBJ1-5 | TRBV19 | .
CATSDPGTDYGYTF | TRBJ1-2 | TRBV24-1 | .
CASSQQNTGELFF | TRBJ2-2 | TRBV14 | .
CASSQEMGMGETQYF | TRBJ2-5 | TRBV14 | .
CASSARDRADGYTF | TRBJ1-2 | TRBV2 | TRBD1
CASSEYGRQGYAF | TRBJ1-2 | TRBV25-1 | TRBD1
CASSPGTCINEKLFF | TRBJ1-4 | TRBV9 | .
CASALRDDTEAFF | TRBJ1-1 | TRBV6-1 | .
CATSDSSGAREKLYF | TRBJ2-5 | TRBV24-1 | .
CASSPWETGHNEKLFF | TRBJ1-4 | TRBV11-2 | TRBD1
CASRTRPSQYYGYTF | TRBJ1-2 | TRBV19 | .
CASSYSVVTGYYEQYF | TRBJ2-7 | TRBV6-6 | .
CSVAEQYF | TRBJ2-7 | TRBV29-1 | .
CSGTTGNYGYTF | TRBJ1-2 | TRBV20-1 | TRBD1
CASRVNRRGVAPNYGYTF | TRBJ1-2 | TRBV10-3 | .
CASSAPTGGSETQYF | TRBJ2-5 | TRBV7-2 | TRBD1
CSASGMGETQYF | TRBJ2-5 | TRBV20-1 | .
CASSPGIAGDEQYF | TRBJ2-7 | TRBV7-2 | TRBD2
CSVGTGESGYTF | TRBJ1-2 | TRBV29-1 | TRBD1
CSERRPPTGGYNSPLHF | TRBJ1-6 | TRBV29-1 | TRBD1
CASRKVGSKQGGEKLFF | TRBJ1-4 | TRBV25-1 | .
CSVAGVGNTF | TRBJ1-2 | TRBV29-1 | .
CSARTGRGYSPLHF | TRBJ1-6 | TRBV20-1 | .
CARPGQDFGEKLFF | TRBJ1-4 | TRBV7-8 | .
CASSQTPRTSVTEQYF | TRBJ2-7 | TRBV6-1 | TRBD2
CAISEGQQFYGYTF | TRBJ1-2 | TRBV10-3 | .
CASSLYYDPGTDYTGELFF | TRBJ2-2 | TRBV7-7 | TRBD1
CASTDSRPNTEAFF | TRBJ1-1 | TRBV7-2 | .
CASSLRSTSGRSYEQYF | TRBJ2-7 | TRBV5-4 | TRBD2
CSILTGVETQYF | TRBJ2-5 | TRBV29-1 | TRBD1
CASIPLGEGETQYF | TRBJ2-5 | TRBV7-7 | .
CASSQESPVMNTEAFF | TRBJ1-1 | TRBV9 | .
CASSTAGPNTGELFF | TRBJ2-2 | TRBV19 | .
CSAGGEGIHQETQYF | TRBJ2-5 | TRBV20-1 | .
CATLDSVNPNQPQHF | TRBJ1-5 | TRBV15 | .
CASRGIRQTLTGELFF | TRBJ2-2 | TRBV6-5 | .
CATSRTSGRANTGEPFF | TRBJ2-2 | TRBV15 | TRBD2
CASSGLDRREQPQHF | TRBJ1-5 | TRBV2 | .
CASKAGDRNYGYTF | TRBJ1-2 | TRBV19 | .
CASRMGHLEETQYF | TRBJ2-5 | TRBV12-5 | .
CASSQRPKTANTGELFF | TRBJ2-2 | TRBV7-2 | .
CASSSYTFEQYF | TRBJ2-7 | TRBV9 | .
CASSYSPAETQYF | TRBJ2-5 | TRBV24-1 | .